This is a list of T cell receptor beta chains from one sample in a study of long-term antiretroviral therapy in people with HIV. Profiled with immunoSEQ multiplex PCR; TCRdb holds only in-frame clones, not every one. Of around 15,000 clones in the sample, about 88% are singletons; the top ten hold roughly 8.8%. The sequences come from unsorted PBMCs, collected 0.1 years after starting antiretroviral therapy. The source of these receptors is a man aged 18 to 30 with HIV. Both conserved end residues are part of each CDR3. D genes are given only for firm matches. A clone size is listed for some rows: how often the clone was seen (once, few, many), or a class if it is expanded.

size	V	J	length	D	DNA	CDR3
NA	TRBV7-9	TRBJ1-1	14	NA	TGTGCCAGCAGCTCAGGGACACTTAACACTGAAGCTTTCTTT	CASSSGTLNTEAFF
NA	TRBV6-5	TRBJ1-6	15	NA	TGTGCCAGCAGTTACTTGACAGGTCGGGAATCACCCCTCCACTTT	CASSYLTGRESPLHF
NA	TRBV19	TRBJ1-4	11	NA	TGTGCCAGTATAAGTGATCGAAAACTGTTTTTT	CASISDRKLFF
NA	TRBV25-1	TRBJ2-1	14	NA	TGTGCCAGCAGTGAAAATCCACAGGGTGATGAGCAGTTCTTC	CASSENPQGDEQFF
once	TRBV4-3	TRBJ2-7	16	TRBD2	TGCGCCAGCAGCCAAGAACGGAGCGGGAGGATGGACGAGCAGTACTTC	CASSQERSGRMDEQYF
NA	TRBV13	TRBJ2-3	14	NA	TGTGCCAGCAGCTTTGAGGGCACCACAGATACGCAGTATTTT	CASSFEGTTDTQYF
NA	TRBV7-8	TRBJ1-2	13	NA	TGTGCCAGCAGCTTAGAGAGGGGAGCGGGCTACACCTTC	CASSLERGAGYTF
NA	TRBV5-1	TRBJ2-1	13	NA	TGCGCCAGCTCTCCTGGGGCCGACCATGAGCAGTTCTTC	CASSPGADHEQFF
NA	TRBV6-6	TRBJ2-3	12	NA	TGTGCCAGCAGTTACTCAGAAGATACGCAGTATTTT	CASSYSEDTQYF
NA	TRBV7-9	TRBJ2-5	12	NA	TGTGCCAGCAGCTTCTTTGGGGAGACCCAGTACTTC	CASSFFGETQYF
NA	TRBV30	TRBJ2-7	12	NA	TGTGCCTGGGCGGAGGGGACCTACGAGCAGTACTTC	CAWAEGTYEQYF
NA	TRBV27	TRBJ2-7	14	NA	TGTGCCAGCAGTTTAATCAGGGAGAGCTACGAGCAGTACTTC	CASSLIRESYEQYF
NA	TRBV5-3	TRBJ2-5	14	TRBD2	TGTGCCAGCAGCTGGGGACTAGCGGAAGAGACCCAGTACTTC	CASSWGLAEETQYF
NA	TRBV10-3	TRBJ2-3	15	TRBD2	TGTGCCATCGGTGCTAGCGGGGGGGGCACAGATACGCAGTATTTT	CAIGASGGGTDTQYF
NA	TRBV9	TRBJ2-1	15	NA	TGTGCCAGCAGTGGCGGGGCGTTAGTCGGCAATGAGCAGTTCTTC	CASSGGALVGNEQFF
NA	TRBV15	TRBJ1-5	13	NA	TGTGCCACCAGTCCCCAGGACAATCAGCCCCAGCATTTT	CATSPQDNQPQHF